The rows below give T cell receptor beta chains drawn from one sample of a study of radiotherapy plus CTLA-4 blockade in lung cancer. Sequencing was performed with immunoSEQ multiplex PCR; in TCRdb, only in-frame clones are kept and a portion is missing. Here the sample spans tens of thousands of clones, 80% to 90% being singletons. The source was peripheral blood, collected from a patient treated with radiotherapy plus ipilimumab. The receptor set was obtained from a human donor with non-small cell lung cancer that progressed on radiotherapy plus ipilimumab. Both conserved end residues are part of each CDR3. D genes are given only for firm matches. For some rows the clone size is stated as once, few or many, or as a class when expanded; others skip it.

size	V	D	J	CDR3	DNA
once	TRBV7-3	-	TRBJ2-5	CASSLAGGQETQYF	TGTGCCAGCAGCTTAGCCGGGGGCCAAGAGACCCAGTACTTC
-	TRBV6-5	-	TRBJ2-5	CASSNPTGPQETQYF	TGTGCCAGCAGTAACCCGACAGGCCCCCAAGAGACCCAGTACTTC
-	TRBV6-5	-	TRBJ2-2	CASSERGSSGELFF	TGTGCCAGCAGTGAAAGGGGGTCGAGCGGGGAGCTGTTTTTT
-	TRBV5-1	-	TRBJ1-1	CASSLAGGGTEAFF	TGCGCCAGCAGCTTGGCCGGGGGGGGCACTGAAGCTTTCTTT
-	TRBV6-1	-	TRBJ1-2	CASRQATGWGGGYTF	TGTGCCAGCAGACAAGCAACAGGGTGGGGCGGGGGCTACACCTTC
-	TRBV12-5	-	TRBJ2-2	CASGLVVGANTGELFF	TGTGCTAGTGGTTTGGTAGTAGGAGCGAACACCGGGGAGCTGTTTTTT
-	TRBV19	-	TRBJ2-7	CASSKDSYEQYF	TGTGCCAGTAGTAAGGACAGTTACGAGCAGTACTTC
few	TRBV5-3	-	TRBJ1-1	CARSDSFTEAFF	TGTGCCAGAAGCGACTCTTTCACCGAAGCTTTCTTT
-	TRBV7-8	TRBD2	TRBJ2-5	CASSATSGAGETQYF	TGTGCCAGCAGCGCGACTAGCGGGGCGGGAGAGACCCAGTACTTC
-	TRBV5-1	TRBD2	TRBJ2-5	CASSMVLAGLQETQYF	TGCGCCAGCAGCATGGTCTTAGCGGGGCTACAAGAGACCCAGTACTTC
-	TRBV4-1	-	TRBJ2-3	CASSQPASAGSTDTQYF	TGCGCCAGCAGCCAGCCAGCGTCGGCGGGGAGCACAGATACGCAGTATTTT
-	TRBV5-1	TRBD2	TRBJ2-7	CASGTGTSGYEQYF	TGCGCCAGCGGTACTGGGACTAGCGGCTACGAGCAGTACTTC